Below are 10 T cell receptor beta chains sequenced from a single sample in a study of T cell repertoires in cytomegalovirus infection. Via MiXCR, TCRdb re-called the reads, giving one row per CDR3 protein. Here the sample spans approximately 730,000 distinct CDR3 sequences, roughly a third being singletons. These receptors have no identified antigens. The material sequenced was cultured PBMCs, taken from culture after CMV antigen stimulation. These receptors all come from a human donor in good health (CMV status not recorded). Some clones in this sample may be carry-over from other donors' samples.

This clonotype was counted a few times. CDR3 protein: CASRSGTSTGNTIYF. DNA for the CDR3: TGTGCCAGTAGATCCGGGACATCCACTGGAAACACCATATATTTT. The chain links TRBV19 to TRBJ1-3; possible D gene TRBD1, 6 bases. Trimming cost V 6 bases and J 2 bases, with 14 bases left between them. Germline assignment: CDR1 LNHDA and CDR2 SQIVND (reference sequence). The length of the CDR3 is 15 residues.

The chain combines TRBV29-1 with TRBJ1-5; TRBD1 is a possible D gene (6 bases). The ends were cut back, 4 bases at V and 0 bases at J, with 7 bases in the middle. Per germline, CDR1 SQVTM and CDR2 ANQGSEA. This CDR3 is built from 13 residues. The CDR3 loop reads CSVGQVSNQPQHF. For the CDR3, the DNA is TGCAGCGTTGGACAGGTTAGCAATCAGCCCCAGCATTTT.

The chain is built from TRBV14 and TRBJ1-1; no reliable D call. CDR1 is SGHDN, CDR2 FVKESK, per germline. With 0 bases removed from V and 4 bases from J, the gap between germline ends came to 18 bases. The CDR3 totals 17 residues. The CDR3 DNA follows: TGTGCCAGCAGCCAAGAGGAGGCTCACCACTCGGGCACTGAAGCTTTCTTT. Translating gives CASSQEEAHHSGTEAFF.

This chain uses TRBV29-1 with TRBJ1-2; no definite D call. Trimming took off 4 bases at V and 4 bases at J, with 7 bases between the two ends. The germline V gene encodes CDR1 SQVTM and CDR2 ANQGSEA. The CDR3 totals 11 residues. For the CDR3, the DNA is TGCAGCGTTGCTTCAGTCTATGGCTACACCTTC. Amino acid sequence: CSVASVYGYTF.

In DNA, the CDR3 is TGCAGCGTTGGGGGAAACACGGGAGGAGAAGCTTTCTTT. Translating gives CSVGGNTGGEAFF. V and J are TRBV29-1 and TRBJ1-1; no clear D. The V end was cut by 4 bases, the J end by 8 bases, with 17 bases between. Per germline, CDR1 SQVTM and CDR2 ANQGSEA. This CDR3 contains 13 residues.

The rearrangement uses TRBV6-6 and TRBJ1-1; no clear D. CDR1 is MNHNY and CDR2 is SVGAGI in the germline V gene (reference sequence). V was trimmed by 0 bases and J by 2 bases, leaving 16 bases between them. This CDR3 is built from 17 residues. CDR3 amino acids: CASSYSSIGERNTEAFF. Here the CDR3 DNA reads TGTGCCAGCAGTTACTCGAGTATCGGCGAGAGAAACACTGAAGCTTTCTTT.

This clonotype occurred many times. The chain links TRBV7-2 to TRBJ2-3; either TRBD1 or TRBD2 may supply D (5 bases each). The CDR3 contains 19 residues. The ends were cut back, 10 bases at V and 4 bases at J, with 33 bases in the middle. Germline V CDR1 and CDR2: SGHTA, FQGNSA. The CDR3 bases are TGTGCCACCAAAGCTTCGGGACGGGTCTCCCAGGATCCGGCAGATACGCAGTATTTT. Its translation is CATKASGRVSQDPADTQYF.

V is TRBV5-6 and J is TRBJ2-3; perhaps TRBD2 as D (5 bases). Trimming left V 6 bases short and J 5 bases short, with 16 bases between. Germline assignment: CDR1 SGHDT and CDR2 YYEEEE. The CDR3 sequence is 14 residues long. DNA of the CDR3: TGTGCCAGCACCCTCGGGCTAGCCCGAGATACGCAGTATTTT. Amino acids: CASTLGLARDTQYF.

This clonotype was found a few times. The chain is built from TRBV11-2 and TRBJ2-7; TRBD2 agrees at 14 bases. With V trimmed by 1 base and J by 6 bases, 2 bases remained unmatched. Germline assignment: CDR1 SGHAT and CDR2 FQNNGV. This CDR3 comprises 15 residues. The CDR3 DNA reads as TGTGCCAGCAGCTTAGGGGGGACTAGCGGGGGCGAGCAGTACTTC. This codes for CASSLGGTSGGEQYF. The full variable domain, with the rest looked up from reference TRBV11-2 and TRBJ2-7, is EAGVAQSPRYKIIEKRQSVAFWCNPISGHATLYWYQQILGQGPKLLIQFQNNGVVDDSQLPKDRFSAERLKGVDSTLKIQPAKLEDSAVYLCASSLGGTSGGEQYFGPGTRLTVT.

The rearrangement links TRBV12-3 or TRBV12-4 to TRBJ2-7, with D perhaps TRBD2 (5 bases). The CDR3 has 15 amino acids. V lost 6 bases and J 6 bases, leaving 21 bases between the germline ends. The CDR3 DNA sequence: TGTGCCAGCAGCCCCAGCGGCCGCCTGCGTCTCGAGCAGTACTTC. As protein: CASSPSGRLRLEQYF.